Sequencing of this T cell receptor beta chain was carried out in a study of PD-1 blockade in classical Hodgkin lymphoma. Study background: Administration of nivolumab to patients was at 3 mg/kg intravenously every 2 weeks.

Germline CDR1 reads LGHNA; CDR2 reads YNFKEQ. Trimming stripped 0 bases from V and 6 bases from J, with 14 bases between. CDR3 length: 16 residues. Clones were sequenced by immunoSEQ multiplex PCR, and TCRdb holds only the in-frame ones, with some missing. The table includes roughly 16,000 clones, over 80% detected once. With no exception, relapse followed autologous stem cell transplantation in all patients, and brentuximab vedotin exposure varied. This chain joins TRBV4-2 and TRBJ2-2, with D tentatively TRBD2 (6 bases). Here the sequenced sample was peripheral blood mononuclear cells (PBMCs), taken before the second cycle of nivolumab. The TCR originated in a human donor with classical Hodgkin lymphoma. The chain's CDR3 is CASSQDELAAAGELFF. Written as DNA, the CDR3 is TGTGCCAGCAGCCAAGATGAACTAGCAGCCGCCGGGGAGCTGTTTTTT.